These 10 T cell receptor beta chains were all obtained from the same sample, sequenced in a study of T cells in localized non-small cell lung cancer. Assay used: immunoSEQ multiplex PCR; TCRdb lists only in-frame clones, some missing. The sample has 26,000 or so clones, 85% to 90% seen once. Sequenced material: peripheral blood, taken before any cancer treatment. The receptors were gathered from a woman aged 18 to 55 with stage I lung adenocarcinoma.

This chain connects TRBV29-1 to TRBJ2-4; 9 nucleotides align to TRBD1. V lost 1 base, J lost 10 bases, and 5 bases stayed unmatched. The CDR3 length is 13 residues. Looked up from germline, CDR1 is SQVTM and CDR2 is ANQGSEA. CDR3 in DNA: TGCAGCGTTGAAGTCCCCGGGACAGGGATTCAGTACTTC. It translates to CSVEVPGTGIQYF.

This chain connects TRBV10-3 to TRBJ2-7; D is uncertain. This CDR3 spans 12 amino acids. V lost 5 bases and J lost 4, with 9 bases in between. From germline, CDR1 is ENHRY and CDR2 SYGVKD. The CDR3 region has the DNA TGTGCCATCAGTAGGACGGCGTACGAGCAGTACTTC. Its protein is CAISRTAYEQYF.

V gene TRBV7-6 combines with J gene TRBJ2-7; D is unresolved. The CDR3 has 15 residues. V was cut by 5 bases and J by 0 bases, with 14 bases left in between. Germline assignment: CDR1 SGHVS and CDR2 FNYEAQ. CDR3 sequence: CASSSFGPNSYEQYF. CDR3 bases: TGTGCCAGCAGCAGCTTTGGTCCGAACTCCTACGAGCAGTACTTC.

The chain combines TRBV7-6 with TRBJ2-2; the D gene is possibly TRBD1 (6 bases). This CDR3 has 16 residues. V lost 1 base to trimming and J lost 4 bases, with 13 bases between them. Germline loops: CDR1 SGHVS, CDR2 FNYEAQ. The CDR3, as DNA: TGTGCCAGCAGCTTAGGTACAGGGCGATTCACCGGGGAGCTGTTTTTT. Its translation: CASSLGTGRFTGELFF.

V usage is TRBV7-9 and J usage is TRBJ2-2; D not certain. The germline gives CDR1 SEHNR, CDR2 FQNEAQ (reference sequence). With 1 base removed from V and 2 bases from J, the gap between germline ends came to 11 bases. This CDR3 comprises 16 residues. The CDR3 reads CASSLGWQSNTGELFF. The CDR3 nucleotides read TGTGCCAGCAGCTTAGGTTGGCAGTCCAACACCGGGGAGCTGTTTTTT. Complete variable domain (other parts from reference TRBV7-9 and TRBJ2-2): DTGVSQNPRHKITKRGQNVTFRCDPISEHNRLYWYRQTLGQGPEFLTYFQNEAQLEKSRLLSDRFSAERPKGSFSTLEIQRTEQGDSAMYLCASSLGWQSNTGELFFGEGSRLTVL.

The chain joins TRBV4-1 to TRBJ1-1, with D perhaps matching TRBD1 (5 bases). CDR1 MGHRA and CDR2 YSYEKL come from the germline V gene. V lost 3 bases to trimming and J lost 5 bases, with 16 bases between them. This CDR3 comprises 15 residues. The CDR3 loop reads CASSHGDRGGTEAFF. The CDR3 bases are TGCGCCAGCAGCCATGGGGACCGGGGGGGAACTGAAGCTTTCTTT.

The chain recombines TRBV9 with TRBJ1-2; D gene unclear. V lost 2 bases to trimming and J lost 5 bases, with 13 bases between them. Germline CDR1 is SGDLS and CDR2 is YYNGEE. The CDR3 sequence is 14 residues long. In DNA form, the CDR3 reads TGTGCCAGCAGCGTCGAGGGATCTGGGTATGGCTACACCTTC. Amino acid sequence: CASSVEGSGYGYTF.

The chain employs TRBV10-3 and TRBJ2-5; D call uncertain. The V end was cut by 4 bases, the J end by 2 bases, with 11 bases between. This CDR3 has 14 residues. The germline V gene has CDR1 ENHRY and CDR2 SYGVKD. This CDR3 reads CAISGTQEQETQYF. The CDR3 coding sequence is TGTGCCATCAGTGGGACCCAGGAACAAGAGACCCAGTACTTC.

This chain links TRBV7-6 with TRBJ2-3; 7 bases align to TRBD2. Germline V gives CDR1 SGHVS, CDR2 FNYEAQ. Losses at the gene ends were 4 bases for V and 1 base for J; bases not matched to a gene: 8. The CDR3 covers 16 residues. The CDR3 bases are TGTGCCAGCAGCTCCCCGACGAGCGGGGGCACAGATACGCAGTATTTT. Translating gives CASSSPTSGGTDTQYF.

J is TRBJ2-2 and V is TRBV7-8, with unresolved D. With 5 bases removed from V and 0 bases from J, the gap between germline ends came to 13 bases. The CDR3 extends over 16 amino acids. Germline V gene sequence: CDR1 SGHVS, CDR2 FQNEAQ. CDR3 DNA: TGTGCCAGCAGCCGCGGAAGCCCCTCGAACACCGGGGAGCTGTTTTTT. Translating it yields CASSRGSPSNTGELFF.